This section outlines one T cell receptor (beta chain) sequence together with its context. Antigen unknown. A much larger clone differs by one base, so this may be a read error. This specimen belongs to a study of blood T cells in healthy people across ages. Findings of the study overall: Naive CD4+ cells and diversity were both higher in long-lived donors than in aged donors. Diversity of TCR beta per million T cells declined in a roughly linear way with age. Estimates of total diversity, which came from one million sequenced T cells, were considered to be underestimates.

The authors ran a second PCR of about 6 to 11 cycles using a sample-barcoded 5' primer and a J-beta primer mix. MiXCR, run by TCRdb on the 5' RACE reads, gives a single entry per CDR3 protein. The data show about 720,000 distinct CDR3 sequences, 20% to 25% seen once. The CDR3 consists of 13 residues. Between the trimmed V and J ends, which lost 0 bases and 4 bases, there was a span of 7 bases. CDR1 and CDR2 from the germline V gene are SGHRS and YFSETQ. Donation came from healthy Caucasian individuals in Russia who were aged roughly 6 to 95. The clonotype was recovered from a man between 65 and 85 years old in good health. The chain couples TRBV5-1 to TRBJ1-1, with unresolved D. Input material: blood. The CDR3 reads CASSLDGVTEAFF. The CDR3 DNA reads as TGCGCCAGCAGCTTGGACGGGGTCACTGAAGCTTTCTTT.